One sample yielded the 27 T cell receptor beta chains listed below, sequenced in a study of T-cell reconstitution after alpha-beta-depleted transplantation in children. Library preparation (for TCRbeta) was performed with unique molecular identifiers. A single record per CDR3 protein comes from TCRdb applying MiXCR to the PCR reads. The sample has nearly 550,000 distinct CDR3 sequences; roughly 18% are singletons. This sample comprised PBMCs from the stem cell graft donor, obtained from the stem cell graft. Every receptor here comes from a human donor who donated a stem cell graft to a child with acute lymphoblastic leukemia.

Worth noting for this clonotype: Germline and junction disagree at one end, which may indicate a read error. The chain is built from TRBV6-1 and TRBJ2-3; D perhaps matches TRBD2 (6 bases). The CDR3 sequence is 16 residues long. Germline-derived CDR1 and CDR2 are MNHNS and SASEGT. In DNA, the CDR3 is TGTGCCAGCAGTGAAGTGGAAGCGGGCCCCACAGATACGCACTATTTT. It encodes CASSEVEAGPTDTHYF.

This clonotype was seen only a few times. J is TRBJ2-4 and V is TRBV5-1; D unresolved. CDR1 is SGHRS, CDR2 YFSETQ, per germline. The CDR3 has 12 residues. V lost 2 bases to trimming and J lost 7 bases, with 7 bases between them. This chain's CDR3 is CASSFDGNIQYF. CDR3 coding DNA: TGCGCCAGCAGCTTCGACGGGAACATTCAGTACTTC.

This clonotype was seen more than once but under ten times. V is TRBV5-1 and J is TRBJ2-1, with 8 bases matching TRBD2. The CDR3 is made up of 15 amino acids. Germline CDR1 SGHRS, CDR2 YFSETQ. With 1 base clipped from V and 5 bases from J, the junction kept 5 bases outside the gene matches. The CDR3 DNA reads as TGCGCCAGCAGCTTGAGTGGCGGGAGGCACAATGAGCAGTTCTTC. This encodes CASSLSGGRHNEQFF.

This chain connects TRBV12-3 or TRBV12-4 to TRBJ1-1; no clear D gene. The CDR3 is 13 amino acids. V was clipped by 9 bases and J by 5 bases, with 16 bases between them. The CDR3 region is CASLGQVGTEAFF. CDR3 in DNA: TGTGCCAGTTTGGGTCAGGTTGGAACTGAAGCTTTCTTT.

The chain uses TRBV20-1 and TRBJ2-3, with TRBD2 matching 7 bases. Germline-derived CDR1 and CDR2 are DFQATT and SNEGSKA (reference sequence). This CDR3 is built from 14 residues. V shed 1 base, J shed 1 base, and the junction held 2 bases outside the gene matches. CDR3 sequence: CSARVLAGTDTQYF. The CDR3 nucleotides read TGCAGTGCTAGAGTGCTAGCGGGCACAGATACGCAGTATTTT.

The chain has TRBV27 and TRBJ1-1; no clear D. V was pared by 5 bases and J by 4 bases, with 11 bases between. The CDR3 loop spans 13 amino acids. CDR1 is MNHEY, CDR2 SMNVEV, per germline (reference sequence). The CDR3 region is CASSLRTSTEAFF. The CDR3 region has the DNA TGTGCCAGCAGTCTAAGGACTAGCACTGAAGCTTTCTTT.

This rearrangement joins TRBV5-1 to TRBJ2-2; 13 nucleotides align to TRBD2. V lost 4 bases, J lost 1 base, and 7 bases stayed unmatched. The CDR3 has 18 residues. CDR1 and CDR2 from the germline V gene are SGHRS and YFSETQ. The CDR3 loop is CASSVRTSGRWNTGELFF. In nucleotides, the CDR3 is TGCGCCAGCAGCGTTCGGACTAGCGGGAGATGGAACACCGGGGAGCTGTTTTTT.

This clonotype was detected only a few times. The rearrangement uses TRBV20-1 and TRBJ1-1, with 8 bases aligning to TRBD1. Germline CDR1 and CDR2: DFQATT and SNEGSKA (reference sequence). This CDR3 spans 11 amino acids. The ends lost 6 bases at V and 11 bases at J; junction bases unmatched: 8. The CDR3 DNA is TGCAGTGCCAAATTCAGGGGGCGGGCTTTCTTT. Its protein is CSAKFRGRAFF.

This clonotype occurred a few times. The gene calls are TRBV15 and TRBJ2-2, with a weak D call TRBD2 (6 bases). CDR1 is LNHNV and CDR2 is YYDKDF in the germline V gene (reference sequence). The CDR3 sequence is 15 residues long. The ends were cut back, 0 bases at V and 5 bases at J, with 10 bases in the middle. CDR3 loop: CATSREGRSTGELFF. CDR3 nucleotide sequence: TGTGCCACCAGCAGAGAAGGGAGGAGTACCGGGGAGCTGTTTTTT.

This clonotype was observed a handful of times. J is TRBJ2-1 and V is TRBV28; 14 bases map to TRBD2. The CDR3 is 16 amino acids. Trimming at V came to 6 bases and at J to 9 bases, leaving 10 bases not matched to a gene. Germline lookup yields CDR1 MDHEN and CDR2 SYDVKM. CDR3 loop: CASRRAGTSGSGEQFF. The CDR3 bases are TGTGCCAGCAGGCGTGCCGGGACTAGCGGGAGTGGTGAGCAGTTCTTC.

This clonotype was recorded a few times. The V call is TRBV20-1, the J call TRBJ2-6; D remains ambiguous. CDR1 is DFQATT, CDR2 SNEGSKA, per germline (reference sequence). The CDR3 is 13 amino acids. V gave up 6 bases and J gave up 0 bases, with 6 bases separating them. In DNA form, the CDR3 reads TGCAGTGCCCACCTCTCTGGGGCCAACGTCCTGACTTTC. It encodes CSAHLSGANVLTF.

The genes are TRBV15 and TRBJ2-6; no definite D call. V dropped 4 bases and J dropped 0 bases, with 13 bases sitting between them. CDR1 LNHNV and CDR2 YYDKDF come from the germline V gene (reference sequence). The CDR3 sequence is 17 residues long. CDR3 DNA sequence: TGTGCCACCAGCAAGGGTATGAGCCTCTCTGGGGCCAACGTCCTGACTTTC. Its protein product is CATSKGMSLSGANVLTF.

V and J are TRBV27 and TRBJ2-7; D possibly uses TRBD1 or TRBD2 (5 bases each). The germline gives CDR1 MNHEY, CDR2 SMNVEV (reference sequence). The CDR3 is made up of 13 amino acids. V lost 4 bases to trimming and J lost 0 bases, with 7 bases between them. The CDR3: CASSWDDSYEQYF. The DNA for the CDR3 is TGTGCCAGCAGTTGGGACGACTCCTACGAGCAGTACTTC.

In its sample, this clonotype was seen a few times. The chain uses TRBV9 and TRBJ2-7; D gene unclear. CDR1 and CDR2 from the germline V gene are SGDLS and YYNGEE. The CDR3 consists of 13 residues. V was shortened by 4 bases and J by 5 bases, with 13 bases between the two germline ends. The CDR3 is CASSPRGWNEQYF. The CDR3 DNA sequence: TGTGCCAGCAGCCCCCGAGGCTGGAACGAGCAGTACTTC.

This clonotype was recorded a few times. In nucleotides, the CDR3 is TGTGCCAGCAGCCCACTGGGGGGATCGAGCACCGGGGAGCTGTTTTTT. Translated, it gives CASSPLGGSSTGELFF. The V call is TRBV7-2, the J call TRBJ2-2; possibly TRBD2 for D (6 bases). V lost 5 bases, J lost 4 bases, and 17 bases lay in between. CDR1 is SGHTA, CDR2 FQGNSA, per germline. The CDR3 consists of 16 residues.

The CDR3 region is CSVPTSGSWDEQFF. In DNA, the CDR3 is TGCAGCGTGCCGACTAGCGGGAGTTGGGATGAGCAGTTCTTC. This chain joins TRBV29-1 and TRBJ2-1; TRBD2 matches 12 bases. Germline V CDR1 and CDR2: SQVTM, ANQGSEA. With V trimmed by 6 bases and J by 8 bases, 8 bases remained unmatched. The CDR3 runs 14 residues.

At least ten counts were recorded for this clonotype. The chain couples TRBV12-3 or TRBV12-4 to TRBJ2-3; 10 bases line up with TRBD1. The CDR3 length is 15 residues. The ends lost 4 bases at V and 2 bases at J; junction bases unmatched: 3. The chain's CDR3 is CASSSGTGDTDTQYF. CDR3 DNA: TGTGCCAGCAGTTCCGGGACAGGGGACACAGATACGCAGTATTTT.

The chain combines TRBV19 with TRBJ2-2; D call uncertain. The CDR3 is made up of 13 amino acids. V lost 8 bases and J lost 0, with 7 bases in between. In germline, CDR1 is LNHDA, CDR2 SQIVND (reference sequence). The CDR3 nucleotides are TGTGCCAGTCGCTTCCCGAACACCGGGGAGCTGTTTTTT. Residues: CASRFPNTGELFF.

The rearrangement links TRBV5-5 to TRBJ1-1; weak D call: TRBD1 (5 bases). The CDR3 has 16 amino acids. V was pared by 1 base and J by 8 bases, with 21 bases between. CDR1 is SGHKS, CDR2 YYEKEE, per germline (reference sequence). The CDR3: CASSLSGAEFPREAFF. The CDR3 DNA follows: TGTGCCAGCAGCTTGAGTGGGGCGGAGTTCCCTAGAGAAGCTTTCTTT.

The chain is built from TRBV25-1 and TRBJ2-6; 9 positions agree with TRBD1. V gave up 2 bases and J gave up 0 bases; unmatched junction bases: 8. CDR3 length equals 19 residues. The germline CDR1 and CDR2 sequences are MGHDK and SYGVNS. CDR3 amino acids: CASSETGTGMFSGANVLTF. The DNA for the CDR3 is TGTGCCAGCAGTGAAACCGGGACAGGGATGTTCTCTGGGGCCAACGTCCTGACTTTC.

The table lists this clonotype with a few counts. The chain joins TRBV20-1 to TRBJ2-5; D unresolved. V was pared by 3 bases and J by 4 bases, with 6 bases between. Germline V gene sequence: CDR1 DFQATT, CDR2 SNEGSKA (reference sequence). The CDR3 has 11 residues. The CDR3 loop reads CSARGLETQYF. The CDR3 nucleotides read TGCAGTGCTAGGGGCCTAGAGACCCAGTACTTC.

This clonotype was observed a handful of times. The chain combines TRBV5-1 with TRBJ2-1; D gene ambiguous. The CDR3 loop spans 11 amino acids. V gave up 6 bases and J gave up 8 bases, with 9 bases separating them. CDR1 and CDR2 (germline): SGHRS, YFSETQ. CDR3: CASKLGYEQFF. Written as DNA, the CDR3 is TGCGCCAGCAAGTTGGGCTATGAGCAGTTCTTC.

This clonotype came up a few times. V gene TRBV4-2 combines with J gene TRBJ2-7; TRBD1 aligns across 7 bases. The trim removed 2 bases at V and 2 bases at J, leaving 6 bases unmatched. The CDR3 runs to 15 residues. Germline-derived CDR1 and CDR2 are LGHNA and YNFKEQ. CDR3 in DNA: TGTGCCAGCAGCCAAACATCGGACAGGACCTACGAGCAGTACTTC. Translating gives CASSQTSDRTYEQYF.

This clonotype was seen a handful of times. The chain links TRBV29-1 to TRBJ2-2; 11 bases agree with TRBD2. This CDR3 has 15 amino acids. The ends lost 6 bases at V and 2 bases at J; junction bases unmatched: 5. Germline V gene data show CDR1 as SQVTM and CDR2 as ANQGSEA. The CDR3 DNA reads as TGCAGCGTGGAGGGGACTAGCGGAAACACCGGGGAGCTGTTTTTT. This translates into CSVEGTSGNTGELFF.

This clonotype was counted a few times. This sequence joins TRBV3-1 and TRBJ2-3, with D perhaps matching TRBD1 or TRBD2 (5 bases each). The CDR3 length is 17 residues. The ends were cut back, 1 base at V and 4 bases at J, with 18 bases in the middle. The germline gives CDR1 LGHDT, CDR2 YNNKEL (reference sequence). The CDR3: CASSQGVGTPGPDTQYF. CDR3 DNA: TGTGCCAGCAGCCAAGGGGTGGGGACCCCGGGTCCAGATACGCAGTATTTT.

This clonotype was counted a few times. The chain combines TRBV6-1 with TRBJ1-5; D not resolved. Trimming pared 8 bases from V and 3 bases from J, leaving 14 bases between. Germline V gene data show CDR1 as MNHNS and CDR2 as SASEGT. The CDR3 covers 14 residues. The CDR3 nucleotides are TGTGCCAGCCGGTCCGGGGTGAACAATCAGCCCCAGCATTTT. It translates to CASRSGVNNQPQHF.

This clonotype turned up a few times. The J gene is TRBJ2-1, the V gene TRBV7-2; D is unclear. CDR3 length equals 14 residues. V was clipped by 2 bases and J by 4 bases, with 9 bases between them. In germline, CDR1 is SGHTA, CDR2 FQGNSA. The chain's CDR3 is CASSLLWRYNEQFF. CDR3 DNA: TGTGCCAGCAGCTTATTATGGCGGTACAATGAGCAGTTCTTC.